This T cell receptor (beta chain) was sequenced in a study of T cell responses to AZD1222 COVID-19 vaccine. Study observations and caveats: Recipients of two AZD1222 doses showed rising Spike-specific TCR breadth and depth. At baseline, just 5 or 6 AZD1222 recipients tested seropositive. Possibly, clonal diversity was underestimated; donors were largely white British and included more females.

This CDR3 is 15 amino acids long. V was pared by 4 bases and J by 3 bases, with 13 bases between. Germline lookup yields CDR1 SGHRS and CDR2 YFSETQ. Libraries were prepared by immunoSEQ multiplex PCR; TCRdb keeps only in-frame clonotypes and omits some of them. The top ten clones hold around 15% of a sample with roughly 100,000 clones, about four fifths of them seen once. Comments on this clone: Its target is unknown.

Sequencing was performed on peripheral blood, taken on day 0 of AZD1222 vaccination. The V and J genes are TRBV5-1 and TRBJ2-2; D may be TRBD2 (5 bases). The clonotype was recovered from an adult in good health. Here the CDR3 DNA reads TGCGCCAGCAGCCCACTAGATTTGGACACCGGGGAGCTGTTTTTT. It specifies CASSPLDLDTGELFF.